This T cell receptor beta chain was captured in a study of T cells in Graves' hyperthyroidism and ophthalmopathy. Notes on the study in general: Through a model of 13 V-J features, ophthalmopathy was separated from stable hyperthyroidism. Ophthalmopathy was predicted by the model a median of roughly 6 months ahead of onset. Most expanded thyroid clonotypes above 0.001 also appeared in blood.

This clonotype was seen ten or more times. No antigen is known for it. Inclusion characteristics of ophthalmopathy patients comprised a Clinical Activity Score of at least 3, a NOSPECS grade of at least 4, and duration under 3 months. Trimming cost V 6 bases and J 3 bases, with 16 bases left between them. CDR3 length: 15 amino acids. In germline, CDR1 is SGHTA, CDR2 FQGNSA. RNA transcripts yielded amplified TCR beta CDR3 regions. HTBI primers drove first-round RT-PCR of the TCR CDR3. MiXCR was run by TCRdb on the multiplex PCR reads, yielding one entry per CDR3 protein. The table includes 330,000 or so distinct CDR3 sequences, around 20% detected once.

The chain has TRBV7-2 and TRBJ2-3; D unclear. This TCR derives from a man in his fifties with Graves' ophthalmopathy. Sequencing input: blood. The CDR3 protein is CASRLGVGETDTQYF. DNA of the CDR3: TGTGCCAGCAGGCTCGGTGTGGGTGAAACAGATACGCAGTATTTT.